The next 24 T cell receptor beta chains were all read from a single sample in a study of CD8 T cells in Susac syndrome. It was with random hexamers that 0.5 to 1 ug RNA was reverse transcribed. One entry per CDR3 protein, called by TCRdb with MiXCR from the immunoSEQ multiplex PCR reads. The sample lists fewer than 350,000 distinct CDR3 sequences, almost 85% seen once, with approximately 0.2% in the top ten. Sample: CD8+ T cells from PBMCs. These receptors all stem from a human donor with multiple sclerosis.

V and J are TRBV19 and TRBJ2-7; a possible D gene is TRBD2 (6 bases). Per germline, CDR1 LNHDA and CDR2 SQIVND (reference sequence). This CDR3 is built from 15 residues. The V gene lost 3 bases and the J gene lost 2 bases, with 14 bases spanning the gap. CDR3 loop: CASSILPGGAYEQYF. The CDR3 coding sequence is TGTGCCAGTAGTATCCTCCCCGGGGGAGCCTACGAGCAGTACTTC.

V usage is TRBV7-2 and J usage is TRBJ2-4, with D tentatively TRBD1 (5 bases). The CDR3 totals 15 residues. Deletions cut 3 bases from V and 0 bases from J, with 9 bases between. Germline CDR1 and CDR2: SGHTA and FQGNSA. DNA for the CDR3: TGTGCCAGCAGCTTTGTGGGGCTAGCCAAAAACATTCAGTACTTC. It translates to CASSFVGLAKNIQYF.

The genes are TRBV9 and TRBJ2-7; maybe TRBD1 (8 bases). This CDR3 has 16 residues. CDR1 is SGDLS and CDR2 is YYNGEE in the germline V gene. Trimming stripped 3 bases from V and 2 bases from J, with 18 bases between. The CDR3, as DNA: TGTGCCAGCAGCGGGGGAGGGGACAGGACCGCCTACGAGCAGTACTTC. Translating gives CASSGGGDRTAYEQYF.

The rearrangement uses TRBV24-1 and TRBJ2-1; TRBD2 agrees at 8 bases. Germline CDR1 KGHDR, CDR2 SFDVKD. The CDR3 sequence is 16 residues long. V lost 5 bases, J lost 8 bases, and 13 bases stayed unmatched. CDR3 in amino acids: CATSGRGRLGTHEQFF. The CDR3 DNA reads as TGTGCCACCAGTGGTCGCGGGAGGCTCGGGACACATGAGCAGTTCTTC.

V and J are TRBV11-2 and TRBJ2-5; no firm D call. CDR3 size: 12 residues. The ends were cut back, 2 bases at V and 4 bases at J, with 5 bases in the middle. Germline V gene lookup returns CDR1 SGHAT and CDR2 FQNNGV. The CDR3 sequence is CASSLYLETQYF. The DNA for the CDR3 is TGTGCCAGCAGCTTATATCTAGAGACCCAGTACTTC.

The chain recombines TRBV5-6 with TRBJ2-7; D gene uncertain. Germline values: CDR1 SGHDT, CDR2 YYEEEE. Between the trimmed V and J ends, which lost 5 bases and 11 bases, there was a span of 17 bases. This CDR3 contains 12 residues. The CDR3 sequence is CASRDDHAREYF. The CDR3 DNA is TGTGCCAGCAGAGATGACCACGCAAGGGAGTACTTC.

The rearrangement links TRBV7-6 to TRBJ1-3; 10 bases map to TRBD1. The CDR3 has 15 amino acids. Germline V gene lookup returns CDR1 SGHVS and CDR2 FNYEAQ. The J segment lost 3 bases and the V segment lost 4 bases, leaving 3 bases of the junction unmatched. The CDR3 nucleotides are TGTGCCAGCAGCTCGGGACAGGGGATTGGAAACACCATATATTTT. It codes for CASSSGQGIGNTIYF.

The V and J genes are TRBV28 and TRBJ1-1; D is unresolved. The CDR3 is made up of 13 amino acids. Germline CDR1 MDHEN, CDR2 SYDVKM. The V gene lost 5 bases and the J gene lost 1 base, with 8 bases spanning the gap. In nucleotides, the CDR3 is TGTGCCAGCAGTGCCCGGAGGAACACTGAAGCTTTCTTT. Its translation: CASSARRNTEAFF. Supplemented by reference TRBV28 and TRBJ1-1, the full variable domain reads DVKVTQSSRYLVKRTGEKVFLECVQDMDHENMFWYRQDPGLGLRLIYFSYDVKMKEKGDIPEGYSVSREKKERFSLILESASTNQTSMYLCASSARRNTEAFFGQGTRLTVV.

The chain uses TRBV27 and TRBJ1-2; the D is unclear. This CDR3 region has 12 residues. The V and J ends lost 5 bases and 6 bases respectively, with 10 bases between them. In germline, CDR1 is MNHEY, CDR2 SMNVEV (reference sequence). CDR3 sequence reads: CASSTRDHGYTF. For the CDR3, the DNA is TGTGCCAGCAGTACCCGGGATCATGGCTACACCTTC.

V and J are TRBV4-3 and TRBJ1-2; 7 bases align to TRBD1. The CDR3 has 16 residues. The germline gives CDR1 LGHNA, CDR2 YSLEER. The J segment lost 8 bases and the V segment lost 3 bases, leaving 15 bases of the junction unmatched. In nucleotides, the CDR3 is TGCGCCAGCAGCCATAGACAGGGTCCTCCTGCTGAAGGCTACACCTTC. Encoded protein: CASSHRQGPPAEGYTF.

The V and J genes are TRBV9 and TRBJ2-1; TRBD2 aligns across 13 bases. This CDR3 has 15 residues. Germline V gene lookup returns CDR1 SGDLS and CDR2 YYNGEE. J was trimmed by 12 bases and V by 2 bases; bases with no gene match: 8. CDR3 residues: CASSVSGLAGERQFF. In nucleotides, the CDR3 is TGTGCCAGCAGCGTCTCTGGACTAGCGGGAGAACGGCAGTTCTTC.

In DNA form, the CDR3 reads TGTGCCAGCACCGAAGGGGGCGGGAGGGACTACGAGCAGTACTTC. Its translation is CASTEGGGRDYEQYF. The chain couples TRBV2 to TRBJ2-7; TRBD2 matches 9 bases. This CDR3 contains 15 residues. V gave up 7 bases and J gave up 3 bases; unmatched junction bases: 10. CDR1 is SNHLY, CDR2 FYNNEI, per germline. The full variable domain, with the rest looked up from reference TRBV2 and TRBJ2-7, is EPEVTQTPSHQVTQMGQEVILRCVPISNHLYFYWYRQILGQKVEFLVSFYNNEISEKSEIFDDQFSVERPDGSNFTLKIRSTKLEDSAMYFCASTEGGGRDYEQYFGPGTRLTVT.

The chain couples TRBV5-4 to TRBJ1-4, with no clear D. This CDR3 has 13 amino acids. Germline CDR1 is SGHNT and CDR2 is YYREEE (reference sequence). V lost 1 base, J lost 3 bases, and 4 bases lay in between. CDR3: CASSLLPNEKLFF. CDR3 nucleotides: TGTGCCAGCAGCTTGTTGCCTAATGAAAAACTGTTTTTT.

This CDR3 reads CSVPDISGELFF. The CDR3 region has the DNA TGCAGCGTTCCTGATATCTCCGGGGAGCTGTTTTTT. The gene calls are TRBV29-1 and TRBJ2-2; no firm D call. The CDR3 spans 12 residues. V dropped 5 bases and J dropped 6 bases, with 10 bases sitting between them. Germline CDR1 is SQVTM and CDR2 is ANQGSEA.

The chain uses TRBV5-6 and TRBJ2-2, with 9 bases lining up with TRBD1. J gave up 2 bases and V 0 bases, and 2 bases lay outside the gene matches. CDR1 and CDR2 from the germline V gene are SGHDT and YYEEEE. The CDR3 runs to 16 residues. CDR3 sequence reads: CASSLVGQGNTGELFF. The CDR3 DNA reads as TGTGCCAGCAGCTTGGTGGGACAGGGTAACACCGGGGAGCTGTTTTTT.

This sequence joins TRBV9 and TRBJ2-1, with TRBD2 matching 11 bases. This CDR3 is built from 23 residues. From germline, CDR1 is SGDLS and CDR2 YYNGEE. V was clipped by 2 bases and J by 0 bases; unmatched bases: 22. The CDR3 loop reads CASSVGTNRGTGTSGRSYNEQFF. The CDR3 DNA follows: TGTGCCAGCAGCGTTGGGACCAACAGGGGCACCGGGACTAGCGGCCGCTCCTACAATGAGCAGTTCTTC.

The rearrangement uses TRBV7-8 and TRBJ1-3; weak D call: TRBD1 (5 bases). This CDR3 contains 14 residues. Germline CDR1 SGHVS, CDR2 FQNEAQ. With 6 bases removed from V and 8 bases from J, the gap between germline ends came to 17 bases. Here the CDR3 reads CASSKTGTLDTIYF. The CDR3 DNA is TGTGCCAGCAGTAAAACCGGGACGTTGGACACCATATATTTT.

This chain's CDR3 is CASISGTSEETQYF. The CDR3 region has the DNA TGTGCCAGCATTTCCGGGACTAGCGAGGAGACCCAGTACTTC. The chain combines TRBV2 with TRBJ2-5, with 10 bases identical to TRBD2. The CDR3 runs 14 residues. Germline values: CDR1 SNHLY, CDR2 FYNNEI. After removal of 7 bases from V and 5 bases from J, the junction contained 7 bases not matched to a gene.

The chain recombines TRBV7-9 with TRBJ1-5; D remains ambiguous. Looked up from germline, CDR1 is SEHNR and CDR2 is FQNEAQ (reference sequence). The CDR3 covers 13 residues. The germline V and J ends were trimmed by 7 bases and 4 bases, with 11 bases remaining between them. CDR3 nucleotide sequence: TGTGCCAGCACTATGAGTGTAAATCAGCCCCAGCATTTT. Protein: CASTMSVNQPQHF.

The V and J genes are TRBV19 and TRBJ2-7, with TRBD2 matching over 7 bases. This CDR3 comprises 14 residues. With V trimmed by 5 bases and J by 4 bases, 8 bases remained unmatched. The germline CDR1 and CDR2 sequences are LNHDA and SQIVND (reference sequence). CDR3 nucleotide sequence: TGTGCCAGTAGTGTCTCCGGGACTATTTACGAGCAGTACTTC. Its translation is CASSVSGTIYEQYF.

J is TRBJ2-7 and V is TRBV27, with D perhaps TRBD2 (5 bases). CDR1 is MNHEY, CDR2 SMNVEV, per germline (reference sequence). This CDR3 is 15 amino acids long. V was clipped by 5 bases and J by 2 bases, with 16 bases between them. The CDR3 loop reads CASSPGLQWAYEQYF. Here the CDR3 DNA reads TGTGCCAGCAGTCCTGGACTCCAATGGGCCTACGAGCAGTACTTC.

CDR3: CASSYIQGLSEAFF. CDR3 nucleotide sequence: TGTGCCAGCAGTTATATACAGGGGCTCTCTGAAGCTTTCTTT. The chain is built from TRBV6-6 and TRBJ1-1, with 7 bases that match TRBD1. Trimming took 3 bases from V and 6 from J; bases not matched to a gene: 7. Germline CDR1 is MNHNY and CDR2 is SVGAGI (reference sequence). The CDR3 loop spans 14 amino acids.

The J gene is TRBJ1-1, the V gene TRBV4-3; 8 bases map to TRBD1. This CDR3 spans 13 amino acids. The germline gives CDR1 LGHNA, CDR2 YSLEER. The V segment lost 0 bases and the J segment 8 bases; nucleotides outside the gene matches: 2. CDR3 loop: CASSQDQGAEAFF. The CDR3 coding sequence is TGCGCCAGCAGCCAAGACCAGGGGGCAGAAGCTTTCTTT.

V is TRBV13 and J is TRBJ2-7, with D possibly being TRBD2 (5 bases). CDR3 length: 14 residues. V lost 5 bases to trimming and J lost 2 bases, with 13 bases between them. Looked up from germline, CDR1 is PRHDT and CDR2 is FYEKMQ (reference sequence). As DNA, the CDR3 is TGTGCCAGCAGCCGTCGGGAATGGCCCTACGAGCAGTACTTC. Translating gives CASSRREWPYEQYF.